This T cell receptor (beta chain) came from a study of CD8 T cells in Susac syndrome. The RNA, 0.5 to 1 ug, was put through reverse transcription using random hexamers. TCRdb re-analysed the immunoSEQ multiplex PCR reads in MiXCR, keeping a single row per CDR3 protein. The repertoire consists of roughly 120,000 distinct CDR3 sequences, with around 92% occurring once and the leading ten covering 0.093%. CDR1 and CDR2 from the germline V gene are GTSNPN and SVGIG (reference sequence). Trimming removed 3 bases from V and 1 base from J, with 10 bases in between. CDR3 length: 13 residues. The authors carried out high-throughput sequencing of TCR beta. They applied it to CD8+ and CD4+ T cells obtained from blood. Negative isolation yielded CD8+ and CD4+ T cells; FACS enriched TEMRA cells.

The sequence came from a human donor with multiple sclerosis. The sequencing sample was made of CD4+ T cells from PBMCs. This chain joins TRBV30 and TRBJ2-7, with a tentative D call TRBD2 (6 bases). The CDR3 loop is CAWRVGGSYEQYF. CDR3 coding DNA: TGTGCCTGGAGGGTCGGGGGATCCTACGAGCAGTACTTC.